This T cell receptor (beta chain) was sequenced for a study of PD-L1 blockade in urothelial cancer. Points from the study as a whole: Tumor-associated clones in the blood of durable-benefit patients grew more at 3 weeks.

Method: immunoSEQ multiplex PCR; TCRdb's copy keeps in-frame clones and lacks some. The sample includes roughly 120,000 clones, roughly 90% seen only once; the top ten take 3.5% to 4.5%. Time point defined: peripheral blood 6 weeks after treatment start. Details on this clone: Its antigen is undetermined.

Trimming removed 5 bases from V and 9 bases from J; junction bases left unmatched: 9. CDR3 length equals 14 residues. Germline CDR1 SGHNT, CDR2 YENEEA. The TCR was taken from a man in his 60s with urothelial cancer. The chain links TRBV11-3 to TRBJ2-1, with 8 bases lining up with TRBD1. Sequences were derived from PBMCs, sampled around atezolizumab (anti-PD-L1) treatment. CDR3 amino acids: CASSPDRGEGEQFF. DNA of the CDR3: TGTGCCAGCAGCCCAGACAGGGGAGAGGGTGAGCAGTTCTTC.